This section outlines one T cell receptor (beta chain) sequence together with its context. Its antigen is not identified. The data are from a study of cytomegalovirus exposure and HLA in healthy donors. Findings of the study overall: At a 0.05 false discovery rate, a later analysis found about 17,000 TCR beta sequences to be associated with HLA alleles. The investigators catalogued 150 to 200 TCR beta chains as cytomegalovirus-associated. Apart from CMV serostatus, no immune exposure information was available.

Amplification used 60 Vbeta primers and 13 Jbeta primers. Sequencing was performed with immunoSEQ multiplex PCR; in TCRdb, only in-frame clones are kept and a portion is missing. The sample's table shows about 200,000 clones. Per germline, CDR1 SEHNR and CDR2 FQNEAQ (reference sequence). The CDR3 extends over 12 amino acids. V was pared by 4 bases and J by 6 bases, with 7 bases between. The sample comprised PBMCs. The receptor's source is a girl aged 2 to 10 in good health and CMV-seropositive. The chain carries TRBV7-9 and TRBJ1-5, with D unclear. DNA of the CDR3: TGTGCCAGCAGCTCCCAATTTCAGCCCCAGCATTTT. As protein: CASSSQFQPQHF.